The 32 T cell receptor beta chains below all came from one sample that was sequenced in a study of metastatic and nonmetastatic thyroid tumors. TCRdb used MiXCR to call clones anew from the PCR reads. This table holds about 40,000 clones, about 10% found once. Thyroid surgery was preceded by no treatment in any patient. The sample taken for sequencing was blood. Source of these receptors: a female donor with papillary thyroid cancer or a benign thyroid nodule (not recorded which). Some clones in this sample may be carry-over from other donors' samples.

In nucleotides, the CDR3 is TGTGCCAGCAGTGCGCGGACTAACGGGAGTGACGAGCAGTACTTC. As protein: CASSARTNGSDEQYF. The chain joins TRBV25-1 to TRBJ2-7; TRBD2 might be the D (6 bases). Between the trimmed V and J ends, which lost 4 bases and 5 bases, there was a span of 18 bases. The CDR3 loop spans 15 amino acids. Per the germline V gene, CDR1 is MGHDK and CDR2 is SYGVNS.

This clone appeared many times. The chain couples TRBV28 to TRBJ2-5; TRBD1 matches at 9 bases. Trimming took 6 bases from V and 5 from J; bases not matched to a gene: 7. There are 14 residues in the CDR3. Germline CDR1 and CDR2: MDHEN and SYDVKM. In DNA, the CDR3 is TGTGCCAGCAGCCCGGGACAGGGTGTCGAGACCCAGTACTTC. Translating gives CASSPGQGVETQYF.

This clone was recorded many times. The V and J genes are TRBV6-1 and TRBJ2-7; 8 nucleotides agree with TRBD1. Per the germline V gene, CDR1 is MNHNS and CDR2 is SASEGT. V was pared by 3 bases and J by 5 bases, with 6 bases of the junction left unmatched. This CDR3 spans 14 amino acids. CDR3 amino acids: CASSDPGQDNEQYF. CDR3 nucleotides: TGTGCCAGCAGTGATCCGGGACAGGACAACGAGCAGTACTTC.

The sample holds a few counts of this clone. The chain joins TRBV6-5 to TRBJ1-2, with 8 bases aligning to TRBD1. This CDR3 comprises 16 residues. Looked up from germline, CDR1 is MNHEY and CDR2 is SVGAGI. The V gene end was trimmed by 4 bases and the J gene end by 4 bases; junction bases not matched to a gene: 11. The CDR3 protein is CASSFQTGVGSYGYTF. In DNA, the CDR3 is TGTGCCAGCAGTTTTCAGACAGGGGTGGGGAGCTATGGCTACACCTTC.

This clone showed up many times. Here the CDR3 reads CSVETGDPRDNEQFF. CDR3 DNA: TGCAGCGTTGAGACAGGGGATCCCCGGGACAATGAGCAGTTCTTC. V and J are TRBV29-1 and TRBJ2-1, with 8 bases aligning to TRBD1. V dropped 3 bases and J dropped 5; count of bases not matched to a gene: 9. This CDR3 has 15 amino acids. CDR1 and CDR2 from the germline V gene are SQVTM and ANQGSEA.

This clone was seen ten or more times. The J gene is TRBJ1-5, the V gene TRBV28; D is ambiguous. Germline V gives CDR1 MDHEN, CDR2 SYDVKM. The CDR3 is 14 amino acids. V was clipped by 5 bases and J by 2 bases, with 10 bases between them. CDR3 sequence (DNA): TGTGCCAGCAGTCCATCTGATGGCAATCAGCCCCAGCATTTT. It codes for CASSPSDGNQPQHF.

This clone was found many times. The chain combines TRBV27 with TRBJ2-4; 8 bases map to TRBD2. Germline trimming cut 2 bases from V and 3 bases from J; bases unmatched to any gene: 0. The CDR3 is 14 amino acids. In germline, CDR1 is MNHEY, CDR2 SMNVEV (reference sequence). DNA of the CDR3: TGTGCCAGCAGTTTAGGGACTAGCAAAAACATTCAGTACTTC. Protein product: CASSLGTSKNIQYF.

At least ten counts were recorded for this clone. This chain uses TRBV7-3 with TRBJ2-7, with a tentative D call TRBD1 (5 bases). Trimming took off 2 bases at V and 3 bases at J, with 8 bases between the two ends. This CDR3 has 13 residues. Looked up from germline, CDR1 is SGHTA and CDR2 is FQGTGA. DNA of the CDR3: TGTGCCAGCAGCTTACAGCAGGGCTACGAGCAGTACTTC. It translates to CASSLQQGYEQYF.

This clone came up many times. This rearrangement joins TRBV29-1 to TRBJ1-4, with TRBD1 matching 8 bases. From germline, CDR1 is SQVTM and CDR2 ANQGSEA. Trimming cost V 3 bases and J 7 bases; bases outside gene matches: 4. This CDR3 has 13 amino acids. CDR3 region: CSVEGRGLEKLFF. The CDR3 DNA sequence: TGCAGCGTTGAGGGCAGGGGGCTTGAAAAACTGTTTTTT. The full variable domain, rest sourced from reference TRBV29-1 and TRBJ1-4, is SAVISQKPSRDICQRGTSLTIQCQVDSQVTMMFWYRQQPGQSLTLIATANQGSEATYESGFVIDKFPISRPNLTFSTLTVSNMSPEDSSIYLCSVEGRGLEKLFFGSGTQLSVL.

This clone has at least ten counts. The chain recombines TRBV2 with TRBJ2-1, with TRBD1 matching 7 bases. The CDR3 sequence is 13 residues long. Germline values: CDR1 SNHLY, CDR2 FYNNEI. V was clipped by 7 bases and J by 8 bases; unmatched bases: 8. For the CDR3, the DNA is TGTGCCAGCAAGGGACAGTGGCTGGATGAGCAGTTCTTC. Translation: CASKGQWLDEQFF.

Many counts were recorded for this clone. The V call is TRBV24-1, the J call TRBJ2-4, with 7 nucleotides matching TRBD1. Unmatched junction bases numbered 2, after V lost 4 bases and J lost 0 bases. The CDR3 is 15 amino acids. Germline CDR1 is KGHDR and CDR2 is SFDVKD. This CDR3 is CATSENRGAKNIQYF. In DNA, the CDR3 is TGTGCCACCAGTGAGAACAGGGGAGCCAAAAACATTCAGTACTTC.

This clone came up many times. The chain carries TRBV20-1 and TRBJ2-1; 8 bases match TRBD1. There are 16 residues in the CDR3. CDR1 is DFQATT and CDR2 is SNEGSKA in the germline V gene (reference sequence). V gave up 4 bases and J gave up 3 bases; unmatched junction bases: 11. The CDR3 sequence is CSATKPGTGVYNEQFF. CDR3 DNA sequence: TGCAGTGCTACAAAACCCGGGACAGGAGTCTACAATGAGCAGTTCTTC.

In this sample, this clone turned up many times. The chain is built from TRBV20-1 and TRBJ2-1, with 10 positions matching TRBD2. The V and J ends lost 0 bases and 8 bases, in that order; junction bases with no gene match: 4. CDR1 and CDR2 (germline): DFQATT, SNEGSKA (reference sequence). The CDR3 extends over 14 amino acids. The CDR3 region has the DNA TGCAGTGCTAGAGAAGCTAGCGGGAGCGATGAGCAGTTCTTC. This encodes CSAREASGSDEQFF.

Ten or more counts support this clone. This chain uses TRBV24-1 with TRBJ2-5, with D perhaps assigned TRBD1 or TRBD2 (5 bases each). The CDR3 runs to 13 residues. Deletions cut 7 bases from V and 5 bases from J, with 13 bases between. CDR1 and CDR2 from the germline V gene are KGHDR and SFDVKD. CDR3 sequence: CATRYNEGETQYF. In nucleotides, the CDR3 is TGTGCCACCAGGTATAACGAGGGGGAGACCCAGTACTTC.

The V gene is TRBV28, the J gene TRBJ2-3; D assignment may be TRBD1 or TRBD2 (6 bases each). Trimming cost V 5 bases and J 0 bases, with 12 bases left between them. Per the germline V gene, CDR1 is MDHEN and CDR2 is SYDVKM. This CDR3 is built from 15 residues. DNA of the CDR3: TGTGCCAGCAGTGCCTGGGGGGCGAGCACAGATACGCAGTATTTT. Residues: CASSAWGASTDTQYF.

This clone has at least ten counts. The junction does not match germline at one end; this may be a read error. The same CDR3 can be traced to other DNA sequences in this sample. V usage is TRBV2 and J usage is TRBJ2-3, with D perhaps TRBD1 (5 bases). Germline-derived CDR1 and CDR2 are SNHLY and FYNNEI. This CDR3 has 14 amino acids. CDR3: CASSSNGQTDTQYF. The CDR3 DNA sequence: TGCGCCAGCAGTTCGAACGGACAAACAGATACGCAGTATTTT.

This clone has a count of ten or more. The J gene is TRBJ1-3, the V gene TRBV19; D is uncertain. CDR1 LNHDA and CDR2 SQIVND come from the germline V gene (reference sequence). Trimming removed 0 bases from V and 0 bases from J, with 6 bases in between. This CDR3 has 15 amino acids. CDR3 amino acids: CASSIENSSGNTIYF. The DNA for the CDR3 is TGTGCCAGTAGTATAGAGAACAGCTCTGGAAACACCATATATTTT.

This clone was observed at least ten times. This chain links TRBV20-1 with TRBJ2-3, with D perhaps matching TRBD1 (5 bases). Germline assignment: CDR1 DFQATT and CDR2 SNEGSKA (reference sequence). The CDR3 totals 18 residues. V lost 6 bases and J 4 bases, leaving 29 bases between the germline ends. The CDR3 bases are TGCAGTGCACAAATCCATATCTTGCGGCAGGGCGAAGCAGATACGCAGTATTTT. This codes for CSAQIHILRQGEADTQYF.

This clone was seen ten or more times. The chain links TRBV14 to TRBJ2-1; TRBD1 aligns across 11 bases. The germline gives CDR1 SGHDN, CDR2 FVKESK. V lost 4 bases, J lost 9 bases, and 5 bases stayed unmatched. CDR3 size: 14 residues. The DNA for the CDR3 is TGTGCCAGCAGCCGACGGGACAGGGGGTTTGAGCAGTTCTTC. This gives the protein CASSRRDRGFEQFF.

At least ten counts were recorded for this clone. The chain recombines TRBV18 with TRBJ1-1; TRBD1 matches at 9 bases. The V gene's germline CDR1 is KGHSH and CDR2 LQKENI. The CDR3 has 15 amino acids. Trimming cost V 6 bases and J 8 bases; bases outside gene matches: 13. CDR3 loop: CASSQNSGQGVEAFF. In DNA form, the CDR3 reads TGTGCCAGCTCGCAAAACTCGGGACAGGGAGTAGAAGCTTTCTTT.

The CDR3: CASSPGTGYGNTIYF. The CDR3 DNA sequence: TGTGCCAGCTCACCCGGGACAGGGTACGGAAACACCATATATTTT. This sequence joins TRBV18 and TRBJ1-3; 9 nucleotides align to TRBD1. The CDR3 extends over 15 amino acids. Germline V gives CDR1 KGHSH, CDR2 LQKENI. The V gene end was trimmed by 3 bases and the J gene end by 4 bases; junction bases not matched to a gene: 4.

This clone showed up many times. One end of the junction fails to match germline, which may point to a read error. This chain uses TRBV6-5 with TRBJ1-5; 9 bases agree with TRBD1. Germline values: CDR1 MNHEY, CDR2 SVGAGI. The CDR3 is 18 residues long. CDR3 bases: TGTGCCAGCAGTGACTCGGACAGGGGAACGTATAGCAATCAGCCCCAGCATTTT. Protein sequence: CASSDSDRGTYSNQPQHF.

This clone was seen many times. The rearrangement links TRBV5-1 to TRBJ2-7; D might be TRBD1 (6 bases). Germline V lookup: CDR1 SGHRS, CDR2 YFSETQ. CDR3 size: 15 residues. The V end was cut by 0 bases, the J end by 0 bases, with 10 bases between. Here the CDR3 reads CASSLEGVSSYEQYF. The CDR3 nucleotides are TGCGCCAGCAGCTTGGAGGGGGTGAGCTCCTACGAGCAGTACTTC.

This clone was counted only a few times. The chain is built from TRBV6-5 and TRBJ2-1; maybe TRBD2 (5 bases). The V gene's germline CDR1 is MNHEY and CDR2 SVGAGI. Trimming took 2 bases from V and 2 from J, leaving 19 bases between them. The CDR3 length is 18 residues. The CDR3 here is CASSYTDRIAGPYNEQFF. The CDR3 coding sequence is TGTGCCAGCAGTTACACCGACCGGATTGCGGGTCCCTACAATGAGCAGTTCTTC.

This chain joins TRBV9 and TRBJ2-7; D gene ambiguous. The CDR3 totals 13 residues. Germline CDR1 and CDR2: SGDLS and YYNGEE. Trimming removed 0 bases at V and 13 bases at J, with 17 bases between. The CDR3, as DNA: TGTGCCAGCAGCGTAGGTGACAACTACGATCATTACTTC. Encoded protein: CASSVGDNYDHYF. Complete variable domain (other parts from reference TRBV9 and TRBJ2-7): DSGVTQTPKHLITATGQRVTLRCSPRSGDLSVYWYQQSLDQGLQFLIQYYNGEERAKGNILERFSAQQFPDLHSELNLSSLELGDSALYFCASSVGDNYDHYFGPGTRLTVT.

This chain links TRBV6-1 with TRBJ2-1; the match to TRBD1 covers 8 bases. Germline lookup yields CDR1 MNHNS and CDR2 SASEGT. After removal of 1 base from V and 10 bases from J, the junction contained 9 bases not matched to a gene. This CDR3 contains 15 residues. The CDR3, as DNA: TGTGCCAGCAGTGAAGGGGCAGGGGGCGCGGGGGAGCAGTTCTTC. Amino acid sequence: CASSEGAGGAGEQFF.

This clone was observed at least ten times. The V call is TRBV20-1, the J call TRBJ2-3; TRBD2 agrees at 9 bases. Germline CDR1 is DFQATT and CDR2 is SNEGSKA (reference sequence). J lost 2 bases, V lost 4 bases, and 13 bases had no gene match. The CDR3 runs 17 residues. For the CDR3, the DNA is TGCAGTGCTAATTCCCTCAGGCTAGCGGGAAACACAGATACGCAGTATTTT. Its protein is CSANSLRLAGNTDTQYF.

This clone was picked up many times. This chain joins TRBV2 and TRBJ2-1, with 10 bases identical to TRBD2. V lost 3 bases and J lost 8; bases outside the gene matches: 10. The CDR3 covers 16 residues. In germline, CDR1 is SNHLY, CDR2 FYNNEI. CDR3 in amino acids: CASSDQAGGLGDEQFF. CDR3 coding DNA: TGTGCCAGCAGTGACCAAGCGGGAGGGCTTGGGGATGAGCAGTTCTTC.

This clone was detected many times. The chain combines TRBV11-2 with TRBJ1-3, with a possible D match to TRBD1 (6 bases). Per germline, CDR1 SGHAT and CDR2 FQNNGV. Trimming pared 0 bases from V and 0 bases from J, leaving 9 bases between. CDR3 size: 16 residues. In DNA, the CDR3 is TGTGCCAGCAGCTTAGAAGGGGGGGGCTCTGGAAACACCATATATTTT. Protein: CASSLEGGGSGNTIYF.

This clone was observed at least ten times. The genes are TRBV27 and TRBJ1-1; D call uncertain. Germline-derived CDR1 and CDR2 are MNHEY and SMNVEV (reference sequence). The V end was cut by 2 bases, the J end by 5 bases, with 15 bases between. The CDR3 contains 15 residues. The chain's CDR3 is CASSLIERYKTEAFF. The CDR3 bases are TGTGCCAGCAGTTTAATCGAACGGTACAAGACTGAAGCTTTCTTT.

V and J are TRBV7-9 and TRBJ1-1; D is ambiguous. The CDR3 loop spans 15 amino acids. V was pared by 4 bases and J by 4 bases, with 16 bases between. The germline CDR1 and CDR2 sequences are SEHNR and FQNEAQ (reference sequence). This chain's CDR3 is CASSSQQLAGTEAFF. For the CDR3, the DNA is TGTGCCAGCAGCTCACAACAGTTGGCGGGCACTGAAGCTTTCTTT.

This clone was recorded at least ten times. The rearrangement links TRBV5-1 to TRBJ1-1, with unresolved D. The CDR3 length is 14 residues. V lost 7 bases and J 1 base, leaving 14 bases between the germline ends. Germline values: CDR1 SGHRS, CDR2 YFSETQ. CDR3 region: CASLFGPSNTEAFF. The CDR3 nucleotides are TGCGCCAGCCTATTTGGACCTTCGAACACTGAAGCTTTCTTT.